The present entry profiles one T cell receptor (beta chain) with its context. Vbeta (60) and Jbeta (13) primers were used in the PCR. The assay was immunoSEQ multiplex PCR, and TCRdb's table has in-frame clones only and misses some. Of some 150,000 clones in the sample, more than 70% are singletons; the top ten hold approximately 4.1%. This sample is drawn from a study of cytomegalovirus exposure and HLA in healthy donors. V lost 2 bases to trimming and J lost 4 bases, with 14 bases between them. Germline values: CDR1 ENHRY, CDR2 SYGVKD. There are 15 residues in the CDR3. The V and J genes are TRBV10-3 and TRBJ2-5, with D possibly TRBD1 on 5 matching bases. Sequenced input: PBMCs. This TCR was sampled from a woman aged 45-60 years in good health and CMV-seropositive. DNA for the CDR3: TGTGCCATCAGTGAGGAAGCTACCCAGGGAGAGACCCAGTACTTC. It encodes CAISEEATQGETQYF.